Following are 16 T cell receptor beta chains from one sample sequenced in a study of blood T cell repertoires in COVID-19. The data were produced by immunoSEQ multiplex PCR, yet TCRdb's version contains in-frame clones alone and is incomplete. Of roughly 260,000 clones listed, roughly 82% are singletons. Sample: peripheral blood. All receptors derive from an elderly woman with active or convalescent COVID-19.

This chain links TRBV9 with TRBJ2-1; the match to TRBD2 covers 11 bases. V lost 4 bases and J lost 2; bases outside the gene matches: 8. Germline V gives CDR1 SGDLS, CDR2 YYNGEE. The CDR3 contains 17 residues. The CDR3 DNA reads as TGTGCCAGCAGCTTCTCTCTAGCGGGGGGACCCTACAATGAGCAGTTCTTC. Its translation: CASSFSLAGGPYNEQFF. The entire variable domain, with the rest obtained from reference TRBV9 and TRBJ2-1, is as follows: DSGVTQTPKHLITATGQRVTLRCSPRSGDLSVYWYQQSLDQGLQFLIQYYNGEERAKGNILERFSAQQFPDLHSELNLSSLELGDSALYFCASSFSLAGGPYNEQFFGPGTRLTVL.

The table lists this clone with a count of one. The V gene is TRBV6-5, the J gene TRBJ1-5, with 9 bases fitting TRBD1. Germline lookup yields CDR1 MNHEY and CDR2 SVGAGI. The CDR3 loop spans 14 amino acids. J was trimmed by 3 bases and V by 6 bases; bases with no gene match: 3. The CDR3 here is CASRGQGFNQPQHF. Written as DNA, the CDR3 is TGTGCCAGCAGGGGACAGGGTTTCAATCAGCCCCAGCATTTT.

This clone was seen only a few times. For the CDR3, the DNA is TGTGCCATCTCTCGACAGATCTATGGCTACACCTTC. This encodes CAISRQIYGYTF. The chain is built from TRBV12-3 or TRBV12-4 and TRBJ1-2, with D perhaps matching TRBD1 (5 bases). This CDR3 comprises 12 residues. The ends were cut back, 10 bases at V and 4 bases at J, with 13 bases in the middle.

The chain uses TRBV5-1 and TRBJ2-7; D possibly corresponds to TRBD2 (6 bases). Germline V gene data show CDR1 as SGHRS and CDR2 as YFSETQ. The CDR3 runs 15 residues. Trimming shortened V by 1 base and J by 2 bases, and 13 bases separated the two germline ends. The CDR3 loop reads CASSLTGALTYEQYF. The DNA for the CDR3 is TGCGCCAGCAGCTTGACGGGAGCCCTAACCTACGAGCAGTACTTC. Complete variable domain (other parts from reference TRBV5-1 and TRBJ2-7): KAGVTQTPRYLIKTRGQQVTLSCSPISGHRSVSWYQQTPGQGLQFLFEYFSETQRNKGNFPGRFSGRQFSNSRSEMNVSTLELGDSALYLCASSLTGALTYEQYFGPGTRLTVT.

The chain carries TRBV5-1 and TRBJ2-1; tentatively, D is TRBD2 (5 bases). V was clipped by 4 bases and J by 0 bases, with 11 bases between them. Looked up from germline, CDR1 is SGHRS and CDR2 is YFSETQ. CDR3 length: 15 residues. The CDR3 here is CASSLHTSSYNEQFF. DNA of the CDR3: TGCGCCAGCAGCCTGCATACTAGCTCCTACAATGAGCAGTTCTTC.

The gene calls are TRBV29-1 and TRBJ2-1, with D possibly being TRBD1 (5 bases). Trimming cost V 5 bases and J 2 bases, with 13 bases left between them. Looked up from germline, CDR1 is SQVTM and CDR2 is ANQGSEA. This CDR3 is built from 14 residues. CDR3 DNA sequence: TGCAGCGTTCCCGACCAGGGAACCTACAATGAGCAGTTCTTC. It specifies CSVPDQGTYNEQFF.

The V gene is TRBV4-1, the J gene TRBJ2-1; perhaps TRBD2 as D (6 bases). The germline V gene encodes CDR1 MGHRA and CDR2 YSYEKL. The CDR3 loop spans 17 amino acids. Between the trimmed V and J ends, which lost 0 bases and 5 bases, there was a span of 17 bases. CDR3 nucleotide sequence: TGCGCCAGCAGCCAAGATCTACGGAGGGAGGCGGACAATGAGCAGTTCTTC. Translation gives CASSQDLRREADNEQFF.

The chain uses TRBV30 and TRBJ2-2, with unresolved D. Germline V CDR1 and CDR2: GTSNPN, SVGIG (reference sequence). The CDR3 is 13 amino acids. With 2 bases removed from V and 4 bases from J, the gap between germline ends came to 8 bases. The CDR3 DNA is TGTGCCTGGAGTTCCCAGGTCACCGGGGAGCTGTTTTTT. Encoded protein: CAWSSQVTGELFF.

The gene calls are TRBV28 and TRBJ1-5, with D possibly being TRBD1 (6 bases). Germline V gene lookup returns CDR1 MDHEN and CDR2 SYDVKM. The V end lost 9 bases, the J end lost 0 bases, and 12 bases lay between the germline ends. This CDR3 has 14 residues. As DNA, the CDR3 is TGTGCCAGTATCAAGGGGGTTAGCAATCAGCCCCAGCATTTT. Protein sequence: CASIKGVSNQPQHF.

This clone has only a few counts. CDR3 residues: CASRDTGEQYF. The CDR3 nucleotides read TGTGCCAGCAGGGATACAGGGGAACAGTACTTC. V and J are TRBV2 and TRBJ2-7; 7 bases line up with TRBD1. CDR1 is SNHLY and CDR2 is FYNNEI in the germline V gene. The CDR3 has 11 residues. The J segment lost 10 bases and the V segment lost 6 bases, leaving 6 bases of the junction unmatched.

This chain links TRBV28 with TRBJ2-1; 10 nucleotides match TRBD1. The CDR3 spans 11 residues. Looked up from germline, CDR1 is MDHEN and CDR2 is SYDVKM. V lost 6 bases and J lost 13; bases outside the gene matches: 3. The CDR3 DNA is TGTGCCAGCAGGACAGGGGGCACCCAGTTCTTC. Protein product: CASRTGGTQFF. The full variable domain, rest sourced from reference TRBV28 and TRBJ2-1, is DVKVTQSSRYLVKRTGEKVFLECVQDMDHENMFWYRQDPGLGLRLIYFSYDVKMKEKGDIPEGYSVSREKKERFSLILESASTNQTSMYLCASRTGGTQFFGPGTRLTVL.

The chain employs TRBV7-9 and TRBJ1-1; 8 bases match TRBD1. Germline CDR1 SEHNR, CDR2 FQNEAQ (reference sequence). Trimming removed 4 bases from V and 14 bases from J; junction bases left unmatched: 12. The CDR3 is 13 residues long. The CDR3 is CASSSISRQGFFF. CDR3 nucleotides: TGTGCCAGCAGCTCCATTTCCCGACAGGGGTTCTTCTTT. The full variable domain, completed using reference TRBV7-9 and TRBJ1-1, is DTGVSQNPRHKITKRGQNVTFRCDPISEHNRLYWYRQTLGQGPEFLTYFQNEAQLEKSRLLSDRFSAERPKGSFSTLEIQRTEQGDSAMYLCASSSISRQGFFFGQGTRLTVV.

The rearrangement links TRBV2 to TRBJ1-2, with a weak D call TRBD1 (5 bases). CDR3 length equals 13 residues. Trimming pared 4 bases from V and 6 bases from J, leaving 12 bases between. Germline loops: CDR1 SNHLY, CDR2 FYNNEI. The CDR3 DNA reads TGTGCCAGCAGTGGCCAGGGCTTCGATGGCTACACCTTC. Translating it yields CASSGQGFDGYTF.

The V and J genes are TRBV3-1 (or the pseudogene TRBV3-2) and TRBJ2-3; D uncertain. This CDR3 is 17 amino acids long. The V gene's germline CDR1 is LGHDT and CDR2 YNNKEL (reference sequence). Trimming pared 3 bases from V and 2 bases from J, leaving 18 bases between. CDR3 amino acids: CASSQPPFQVTTDTQYF. The CDR3 DNA follows: TGTGCCAGCAGCCAGCCCCCGTTCCAGGTTACCACAGATACGCAGTATTTT.

This clone appeared once. One end of the junction is discordant with germline, which a read error may explain. The chain links TRBV7-7 to TRBJ2-5; weak D call: TRBD2 (6 bases). This CDR3 spans 15 amino acids. Germline CDR1 is SSHAT and CDR2 is FNYEAQ (reference sequence). The CDR3 sequence: CASSPIAASGETQYF. The CDR3 region has the DNA TGTGCTAGCAGCCCAATAGCGGCCTCCGGGGAGACCCAGTACTTC.

V usage is TRBV10-2 and J usage is TRBJ2-1; 8 nucleotides line up with TRBD2. The CDR3 contains 15 residues. Germline trimming cut 5 bases from V and 9 bases from J; bases unmatched to any gene: 12. The V gene's germline CDR1 is WSHSY and CDR2 SAAADI. CDR3 nucleotide sequence: TGCGCCAGCAGTCGGGCCGGGAGGGGGAGCGGTGAGCAGTTCTTC. Amino acids: CASSRAGRGSGEQFF.